These 4 T cell receptor beta chains share one sample of origin, sequenced in a study of blood T cell repertoires in COVID-19 (dated by TCRdb to 2020 to 2022). Receptors were amplified or captured by the immunoSEQ multiplex PCR assay. Sourced from immuneACCESS, this table was stored by TCRdb with only in-frame sequences that have V and J called. A share of the clones is absent; for the studies checked, an unresolved V gene accounts for under half, and the remainder has no known explanation. Within this sample are about 230,000 clones, with roughly nine tenths of them counted one time only. The ten largest account for around 12% of the sample. Sequences were obtained from peripheral blood. The origin of the receptors is a woman between 18 and 30 years old who had recovered from COVID-19.

This clone was observed a handful of times. The chain is built from TRBV12-3 or TRBV12-4 and TRBJ1-3; D is unresolved. Trimming removed 8 bases at V and 0 bases at J, with 5 bases between. The CDR3 length is 12 residues. As DNA, the CDR3 is TGTGCCAGCTCCTACTCTGGAAACACCATATATTTT. Its protein product is CASSYSGNTIYF.

This chain joins TRBV28 and TRBJ1-6; D unresolved. CDR1 and CDR2 from the germline V gene are MDHEN and SYDVKM. The CDR3 is 14 amino acids. Deletions cut 4 bases from V and 7 bases from J, with 11 bases between. The CDR3 loop is CASSSGVWNSPLHF. Written as DNA, the CDR3 is TGTGCCAGCAGTTCCGGGGTTTGGAATTCACCCCTCCACTTT.

The J gene is TRBJ2-1, the V gene TRBV6-5; 8 bases align to TRBD2. CDR3 length equals 14 residues. The junction had 6 bases not matched to a gene; V was cut back by 6 bases and J by 5 bases. In germline, CDR1 is MNHEY, CDR2 SVGAGI. CDR3 amino acids: CASRLADINNEQFF. CDR3 bases: TGTGCCAGCAGACTAGCGGATATTAACAATGAGCAGTTCTTC.

The rearrangement uses TRBV10-2 and TRBJ2-1, with D possibly TRBD2 on 5 matching bases. V lost 0 bases, J lost 3 bases, and 9 bases lay in between. The germline gives CDR1 WSHSY, CDR2 SAAADI. CDR3 length equals 15 residues. The DNA of the CDR3 is TGCGCCAGCAGTGAGTCGAGCGGCTTCTACAATGAGCAGTTCTTC. This codes for CASSESSGFYNEQFF.